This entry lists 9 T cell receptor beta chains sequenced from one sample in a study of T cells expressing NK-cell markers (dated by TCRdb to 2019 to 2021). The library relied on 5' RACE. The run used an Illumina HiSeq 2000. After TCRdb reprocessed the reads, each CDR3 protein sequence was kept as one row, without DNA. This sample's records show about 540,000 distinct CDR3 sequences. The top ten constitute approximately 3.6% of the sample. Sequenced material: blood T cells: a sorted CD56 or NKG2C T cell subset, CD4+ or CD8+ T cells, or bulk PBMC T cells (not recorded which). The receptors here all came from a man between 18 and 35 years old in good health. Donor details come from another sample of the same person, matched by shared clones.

The CDR3 sequence: CAIRGTVEQYF. V and J are TRBV10-3 and TRBJ2-7; without DNA, the TCRdb call of TRBD1 cannot be checked. CDR1 is ENHRY, CDR2 SYGVKD, per germline. The CDR3 has 11 amino acids.

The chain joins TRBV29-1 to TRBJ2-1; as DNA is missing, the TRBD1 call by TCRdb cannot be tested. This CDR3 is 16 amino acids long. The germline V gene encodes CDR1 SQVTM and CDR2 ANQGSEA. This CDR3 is CSAMGGRGPTYNEQFF.

This chain's CDR3 is CASSYVSGQQETQYF. V and J are TRBV7-2 and TRBJ2-5; TCRdb's D gene call, TRBD1, goes unchecked for lack of DNA. This CDR3 is built from 15 residues. Per the germline V gene, CDR1 is SGHTA and CDR2 is FQGNSA.

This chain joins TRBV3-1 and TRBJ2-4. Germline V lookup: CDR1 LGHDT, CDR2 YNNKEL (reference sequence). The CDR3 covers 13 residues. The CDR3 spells CASSQGRGNIQYF. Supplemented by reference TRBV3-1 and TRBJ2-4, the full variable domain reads DTAVSQTPKYLVTQMGNDKSIKCEQNLGHDTMYWYKQDSKKFLKIMFSYNNKELIINETVPNRFSPKSPDKAHLNLHINSLELGDSAVYFCASSQGRGNIQYFGAGTRLSVL.

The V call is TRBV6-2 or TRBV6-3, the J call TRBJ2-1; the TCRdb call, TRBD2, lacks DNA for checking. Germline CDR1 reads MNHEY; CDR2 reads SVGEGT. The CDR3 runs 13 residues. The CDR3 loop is CASSSTGLAEQFF.

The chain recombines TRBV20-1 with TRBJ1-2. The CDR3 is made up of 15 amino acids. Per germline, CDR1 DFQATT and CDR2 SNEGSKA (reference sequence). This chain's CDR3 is CSARDSRDWHYGYGF.

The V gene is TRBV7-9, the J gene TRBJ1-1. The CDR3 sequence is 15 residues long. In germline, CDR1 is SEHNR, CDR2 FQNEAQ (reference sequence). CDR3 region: CASSPTIDRNTEAFF.

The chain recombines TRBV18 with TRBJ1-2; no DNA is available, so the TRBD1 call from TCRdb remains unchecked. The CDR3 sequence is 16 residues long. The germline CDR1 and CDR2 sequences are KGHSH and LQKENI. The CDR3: CASSRRQEGASYGYTF.

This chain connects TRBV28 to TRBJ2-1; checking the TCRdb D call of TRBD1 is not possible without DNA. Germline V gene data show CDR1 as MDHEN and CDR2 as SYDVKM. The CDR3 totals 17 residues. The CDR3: CASSPWTASSSYNEQFF.